These 19 T cell receptor beta chains share one sample of origin, sequenced in a study of blood T cell repertoires in COVID-19. The assay was immunoSEQ multiplex PCR, and TCRdb's table has in-frame clones only and misses some. This table has approximately 470,000 clones, roughly 87% appearing once. The specimen was PBMCs or T cells enriched from blood (not recorded which). The receptors shown here come from a woman in her late teens or twenties who had recovered from COVID-19.

This clone was counted only a few times. The chain employs TRBV18 and TRBJ1-1; D might be TRBD1 (5 bases). CDR1 and CDR2 from the germline V gene are KGHSH and LQKENI. The CDR3 has 14 amino acids. V was clipped by 8 bases and J by 5 bases, with 18 bases between them. The CDR3 DNA sequence: TGTGCCAGCACCGACCAGGGCGGAGGGACTGAAGCTTTCTTT. Its protein product is CASTDQGGGTEAFF.

The V gene is TRBV2, the J gene TRBJ1-5; possible D gene TRBD1, 5 bases. This CDR3 is built from 15 residues. In germline, CDR1 is SNHLY, CDR2 FYNNEI. Trimming left V 7 bases short and J 2 bases short, with 15 bases between. The CDR3 nucleotides are TGTGCCAGCACCAAGGGGAGGGATGGCAATCAGCCCCAGCATTTT. Encoded protein: CASTKGRDGNQPQHF.

The V gene is TRBV6-1, the J gene TRBJ2-5; 8 bases are shared with TRBD2. The trim removed 3 bases at V and 4 bases at J, leaving 10 bases unmatched. This CDR3 is built from 16 residues. Germline CDR1 and CDR2: MNHNS and SASEGT. The CDR3 region has the DNA TGTGCCAGCAGTGACCGACTAGCGAGGGGTGGAGAGACCCAGTACTTC. Protein product: CASSDRLARGGETQYF.

The chain joins TRBV30 to TRBJ1-1; D unresolved. V was pared by 0 bases and J by 3 bases, with 8 bases between. The germline gives CDR1 GTSNPN, CDR2 SVGIG (reference sequence). There are 13 residues in the CDR3. The CDR3 bases are TGTGCCTGGAGTGTCGGGAGTGACACTGAAGCTTTCTTT. Amino acids: CAWSVGSDTEAFF.

The rearrangement links TRBV19 to TRBJ1-5; D is perhaps TRBD1 (6 bases). This CDR3 is 17 amino acids long. Germline CDR1 and CDR2: LNHDA and SQIVND (reference sequence). V lost 0 bases and J 3 bases, leaving 15 bases between the germline ends. CDR3 region: CASSIDRGGAHNQPQHF. DNA for the CDR3: TGTGCCAGTAGTATAGACCGAGGGGGGGCCCACAATCAGCCCCAGCATTTT.

This clone was observed once. The rearrangement uses TRBV5-5 and TRBJ1-5, with D possibly being TRBD1 (6 bases). Trimming stripped 2 bases from V and 5 bases from J, with 11 bases between. Germline V gives CDR1 SGHKS, CDR2 YYEKEE (reference sequence). CDR3 length: 14 residues. The CDR3 DNA sequence: TGTGCCAGCAGCTTTAGGGGGGGGCATCAGCCCCAGCATTTT. It yields the protein CASSFRGGHQPQHF.

V is TRBV10-2 and J is TRBJ2-5, with TRBD1 matching 8 bases. This CDR3 region has 15 residues. With V trimmed by 8 bases and J by 5 bases, 13 bases remained unmatched. Germline CDR1 and CDR2: WSHSY and SAAADI. The CDR3 bases are TGCGCCAGCGGCGAACAGACAGGGGATACGGAGACCCAGTACTTC. Protein sequence: CASGEQTGDTETQYF.

The J gene is TRBJ2-7, the V gene TRBV14; D might be TRBD1 (6 bases). Per germline, CDR1 SGHDN and CDR2 FVKESK. Trimming cost V 4 bases and J 7 bases, with 20 bases left between them. This CDR3 is 15 amino acids long. In DNA form, the CDR3 reads TGTGCCAGCAGCCCCCGACAGGAAACTCCGGGGGAGCAGTACTTC. Its protein product is CASSPRQETPGEQYF.

The chain links TRBV3-1 (or the pseudogene TRBV3-2) to TRBJ2-7; D perhaps matches TRBD2 (7 bases). Trimming removed 3 bases from V and 3 bases from J, with 15 bases in between. The CDR3 spans 15 residues. Germline V gene sequence: CDR1 LGHDT, CDR2 YNNKEL (reference sequence). This CDR3 is CASSQVGGGRYEQYF. The CDR3, as DNA: TGTGCCAGCAGCCAGGTAGGGGGGGGGCGCTACGAGCAGTACTTC.

The chain is built from TRBV10-2 and TRBJ2-5; 11 bases are a match to TRBD2. CDR3 length equals 17 residues. Germline CDR1 is WSHSY and CDR2 is SAAADI. V shed 6 bases, J shed 4 bases, and the junction held 13 bases outside the gene matches. CDR3 region: CASRDEIAGGEVETQYF. The DNA for the CDR3 is TGCGCCAGCAGGGACGAAATAGCGGGGGGGGAAGTAGAGACCCAGTACTTC.

The chain has TRBV5-4 and TRBJ1-1; D ambiguous. V lost 4 bases and J lost 3, with 10 bases in between. The length of the CDR3 is 13 residues. Germline CDR1 and CDR2: SGHNT and YYREEE (reference sequence). CDR3 in amino acids: CASSRPGYTEAFF. In nucleotides, the CDR3 is TGTGCCAGCAGCCGTCCGGGGTACACTGAAGCTTTCTTT.

The chain is built from TRBV24-1 and TRBJ2-5, with 10 bases matching TRBD2. The CDR3 is 16 residues long. V trimming: 3 bases; J trimming: 0 bases; junction bases outside the gene matches: 3. Germline CDR1 KGHDR, CDR2 SFDVKD. The CDR3 DNA reads TGTGCCACCAGTGATACGCTAGCGGGGGACCAAGAGACCCAGTACTTC. Encoded protein: CATSDTLAGDQETQYF.

This clone came up a few times. The rearrangement joins TRBV7-2 to TRBJ1-2; TRBD1 agrees at 8 bases. CDR3 size: 16 residues. Germline V gene sequence: CDR1 SGHTA, CDR2 FQGNSA. J was trimmed by 4 bases and V by 2 bases; bases with no gene match: 9. CDR3 region: CASSLRAGTGFYGYTF. CDR3 coding DNA: TGTGCCAGCAGCTTAAGAGCCGGGACAGGATTCTATGGCTACACCTTC.

The chain combines TRBV28 with TRBJ1-5; D gene unclear. CDR1 is MDHEN and CDR2 is SYDVKM in the germline V gene. This CDR3 has 16 residues. With 4 bases removed from V and 0 bases from J, the gap between germline ends came to 13 bases. The CDR3 region is CASSSSGSHSNQPQHF. In DNA form, the CDR3 reads TGTGCCAGCAGTTCCTCGGGGTCCCATAGCAATCAGCCCCAGCATTTT.

This clone was seen only a few times. J is TRBJ1-2 and V is TRBV12-5; 9 bases are shared with TRBD1. The germline V gene has CDR1 LGHNT and CDR2 FRNRAP. This CDR3 has 14 amino acids. J lost 6 bases, V lost 2 bases, and 4 bases had no gene match. For the CDR3, the DNA is TGTGCTAGTGGTTTGTTTGGACAGGGGAATGGCTACACCTTC. It encodes CASGLFGQGNGYTF.

The chain links TRBV6-5 to TRBJ1-1, with TRBD1 matching over 9 bases. Germline-derived CDR1 and CDR2 are MNHEY and SVGAGI. V was pared by 7 bases and J by 5 bases, with 11 bases of the junction left unmatched. The length of the CDR3 is 15 residues. CDR3 DNA: TGTGCCAGCATTCCGACAGGGGGAGATAGGACTGAAGCTTTCTTT. Translation gives CASIPTGGDRTEAFF.

This chain connects TRBV6-1 to TRBJ2-3; 13 nucleotides match TRBD2. V lost 3 bases to trimming and J lost 9 bases; unmatched junction nucleotides: 3. This CDR3 is built from 14 residues. Germline CDR1 and CDR2: MNHNS and SASEGT. The CDR3 sequence is CASSDVTSGGTQYF. CDR3 nucleotides: TGTGCCAGCAGTGATGTGACTAGCGGGGGGACGCAGTATTTT.

The chain has TRBV5-1 and TRBJ2-7, with TRBD2 matching 9 bases. Losses at the gene ends were 4 bases for V and 5 bases for J; bases not matched to a gene: 4. Looked up from germline, CDR1 is SGHRS and CDR2 is YFSETQ. The CDR3 runs 13 residues. In nucleotides, the CDR3 is TGCGCCAGCAGCGCGGGGGGGCAAGACGAGCAGTACTTC. Its protein is CASSAGGQDEQYF.

The chain is built from TRBV6-1 and TRBJ2-2; possibly TRBD1 for D (6 bases). V was clipped by 7 bases and J by 2 bases, with 14 bases between them. Germline CDR1 and CDR2: MNHNS and SASEGT. The CDR3 covers 15 residues. Written as DNA, the CDR3 is TGTGCCAGCACTCTGACAGGCTTAAACACCGGGGAGCTGTTTTTT. Translating gives CASTLTGLNTGELFF.